A single sample is the source of the 22 T cell receptor beta chains below, sequenced in a study of blood T cell repertoires in COVID-19. The assay was immunoSEQ multiplex PCR, and TCRdb's table has in-frame clones only and misses some. The data show some 310,000 clones, roughly 86% seen once. The sample consisted of PBMCs or T cells enriched from blood (not recorded which). These receptors were taken from a woman aged 25 to 39 who had recovered from COVID-19.

This chain connects TRBV6-5 to TRBJ2-7, with D unresolved. The CDR3 has 11 residues. Germline values: CDR1 MNHEY, CDR2 SVGAGI. V was clipped by 4 bases and J by 6 bases, with 7 bases between them. For the CDR3, the DNA is TGTGCCAGCAGTTCCACCAGCGAGCAGTACTTC. This gives the protein CASSSTSEQYF.

This clone was seen a single time. The J gene is TRBJ1-4, the V gene TRBV30; 9 bases match TRBD1. This CDR3 contains 17 residues. Germline V lookup: CDR1 GTSNPN, CDR2 SVGIG (reference sequence). The junction had 19 bases not matched to a gene; V was cut back by 3 bases and J by 11 bases. In DNA form, the CDR3 reads TGTGCCTGGAGCTTACCGGGACAGGGTTCGGTATCAGGGAAACTGTTTTTT. This gives the protein CAWSLPGQGSVSGKLFF.

The chain joins TRBV11-1 to TRBJ2-3; 11 bases map to TRBD2. The V gene's germline CDR1 is SGHAT and CDR2 FQDESV (reference sequence). Unmatched junction bases numbered 11, after V lost 6 bases and J lost 6 bases. This CDR3 contains 16 residues. The CDR3 spells CASRQNRGLAVDTQYF. The CDR3 coding sequence is TGTGCCAGCAGACAAAACAGGGGACTAGCGGTGGATACGCAGTATTTT.

Here the CDR3 DNA reads TGTGCCAGTAGTATAGTTCCCGGGGGTGCCGGAAACACCATATATTTT. Its protein product is CASSIVPGGAGNTIYF. The chain couples TRBV19 to TRBJ1-3; tentative D call: TRBD1 (5 bases). This CDR3 contains 16 residues. CDR1 and CDR2 from the germline V gene are LNHDA and SQIVND (reference sequence). The V and J ends lost 1 base and 4 bases respectively, with 14 bases between them.

This clone was seen a handful of times. The rearrangement links TRBV7-9 to TRBJ2-1; 7 bases map to TRBD2. Germline V gene lookup returns CDR1 SEHNR and CDR2 FQNEAQ (reference sequence). This CDR3 has 17 amino acids. V shed 0 bases and J 0 bases; nucleotides not matched to a gene: 5. CDR3 sequence reads: CASSLALTGGSYNEQFF. CDR3 nucleotides: TGTGCCAGCAGCTTAGCGCTAACGGGAGGCTCCTACAATGAGCAGTTCTTC.

This clone was recorded only once. V and J are TRBV7-6 and TRBJ1-2; TRBD1 matches at 8 bases. The V gene end was trimmed by 5 bases and the J gene end by 4 bases; junction bases not matched to a gene: 9. The CDR3 consists of 15 residues. The germline V gene has CDR1 SGHVS and CDR2 FNYEAQ. As DNA, the CDR3 is TGTGCCAGCAGCCCGAATGGACAGGGAGGCTATGGCTACACCTTC. It encodes CASSPNGQGGYGYTF.

The chain joins TRBV5-6 to TRBJ1-5, with 7 bases identical to TRBD1. Germline trimming cut 4 bases from V and 3 bases from J; bases unmatched to any gene: 7. The CDR3 extends over 15 amino acids. In germline, CDR1 is SGHDT, CDR2 YYEEEE. CDR3 in amino acids: CASSLDRAANQPQHF. The CDR3 DNA follows: TGTGCCAGCAGCCTCGACAGGGCCGCCAATCAGCCCCAGCATTTT.

The chain carries TRBV19 and TRBJ2-1; 10 nucleotides line up with TRBD2. The J segment lost 4 bases and the V segment lost 0 bases, leaving 9 bases of the junction unmatched. CDR3 length: 18 amino acids. The germline CDR1 and CDR2 sequences are LNHDA and SQIVND (reference sequence). This CDR3 is CASSIEETSGDSYNEQFF. The CDR3 region has the DNA TGTGCCAGTAGTATAGAGGAAACTAGCGGGGATTCATACAATGAGCAGTTCTTC.

The rearrangement links TRBV2 to TRBJ2-2, with 10 bases fitting TRBD2. V shed 8 bases and J 2 bases; nucleotides not matched to a gene: 8. This CDR3 comprises 16 residues. Germline assignment: CDR1 SNHLY and CDR2 FYNNEI. The CDR3 DNA reads as TGTGCCAGCCACCTGACTAGCGGGCTTAACACCGGGGAGCTGTTTTTT. This codes for CASHLTSGLNTGELFF.

DNA for the CDR3: TGCGCCAGCACCAGCACAGTAATAGCCAAAAACATTCAGTACTTC. This encodes CASTSTVIAKNIQYF. This rearrangement joins TRBV10-2 to TRBJ2-4; D call uncertain. The CDR3 has 15 residues. Germline CDR1 reads WSHSY; CDR2 reads SAAADI. V lost 7 bases to trimming and J lost 0 bases, with 13 bases between them.

This chain connects TRBV4-1 to TRBJ2-7, with no clear D. The CDR3 has 13 residues. Trimming took off 0 bases at V and 2 bases at J, with 5 bases between the two ends. The germline V gene encodes CDR1 MGHRA and CDR2 YSYEKL. The CDR3 DNA is TGCGCCAGCAGCCAAGATGCAGCCTACGAGCAGTACTTC. This sequence encodes CASSQDAAYEQYF.

About this clone itself: Mismatch with germline at one junction end may stem from a read error. V is TRBV30 and J is TRBJ1-1, with D perhaps TRBD1 (6 bases). The CDR3 length is 10 residues. The germline V gene has CDR1 GTSNPN and CDR2 SVGIG (reference sequence). The CDR3 DNA sequence: TGTGCCTGGAGTATCGACAGGCCGGAGTTT. Protein: CAWSIDRPEF.

The CDR3 sequence: CASSRRTKSGELFF. The CDR3 region has the DNA TGTGCCAGCAGCCGCAGGACTAAGTCCGGGGAGCTGTTTTTT. This sequence joins TRBV7-2 and TRBJ2-2; tentative D call: TRBD2 (6 bases). The CDR3 has 14 amino acids. Deletions cut 5 bases from V and 6 bases from J, with 13 bases between. Germline lookup yields CDR1 SGHTA and CDR2 FQGNSA.

This chain links TRBV5-1 with TRBJ2-7, with D possibly TRBD1 on 6 matching bases. The CDR3 is made up of 15 amino acids. Germline lookup yields CDR1 SGHRS and CDR2 YFSETQ. Trimming removed 3 bases from V and 2 bases from J, with 15 bases in between. CDR3 region: CASSSGAGDAYEQYF. The CDR3 coding sequence is TGCGCCAGCAGCTCTGGGGCAGGGGACGCCTACGAGCAGTACTTC.

This clone was seen only once. The chain couples TRBV7-9 to TRBJ1-2; D is undetermined. Germline assignment: CDR1 SEHNR and CDR2 FQNEAQ (reference sequence). V lost 5 bases and J lost 4, with 11 bases in between. This CDR3 spans 13 amino acids. The CDR3 nucleotides read TGTGCCAGCAGCCTCACAAGTGGCTATGGCTACACCTTC. This translates into CASSLTSGYGYTF.

The chain couples TRBV7-2 to TRBJ1-1; unclear D gene. Per germline, CDR1 SGHTA and CDR2 FQGNSA. The CDR3 is 12 residues long. The V end lost 2 bases, the J end lost 2 bases, and 3 bases lay between the germline ends. CDR3 protein: CASSLYNTEAFF. The CDR3 nucleotides are TGTGCCAGCAGCTTATATAACACTGAAGCTTTCTTT.

The chain employs TRBV12-3 or TRBV12-4 and TRBJ1-2; 9 bases align to TRBD1. Trimming at V came to 5 bases and at J to 3 bases, leaving 1 base not matched to a gene. CDR3 length: 13 amino acids. CDR3 sequence reads: CASSDRGDYGYTF. CDR3 nucleotide sequence: TGTGCCAGCAGTGACAGGGGGGACTATGGCTACACCTTC.

A few counts support this clone. This chain joins TRBV29-1 and TRBJ2-2; 13 positions match TRBD2. Germline V gene sequence: CDR1 SQVTM, CDR2 ANQGSEA. The CDR3 runs to 16 residues. V was pared by 7 bases and J by 6 bases, with 11 bases of the junction left unmatched. CDR3 DNA: TGCAGCGCAGAGACTAGCGGGAGGATCGAGGCCGGGGAGCTGTTTTTT. As protein: CSAETSGRIEAGELFF.

The sample holds one count of this clone. V gene TRBV6-5 combines with J gene TRBJ2-5; 7 bases fit TRBD1. The germline V gene encodes CDR1 MNHEY and CDR2 SVGAGI. V lost 11 bases to trimming and J lost 5 bases; unmatched junction nucleotides: 5. The CDR3 loop spans 11 amino acids. DNA of the CDR3: TGTGCCGACAGGGTCTTGGAGACCCAGTACTTC. Protein sequence: CADRVLETQYF.

V is TRBV11-2 and J is TRBJ2-4, with D perhaps matching TRBD2 (6 bases). From germline, CDR1 is SGHAT and CDR2 FQNNGV. This CDR3 contains 16 residues. V was shortened by 5 bases and J by 9 bases, with 23 bases between the two germline ends. The CDR3 protein is CASSIKMGGGRGIQYF. In DNA form, the CDR3 reads TGTGCCAGCAGCATCAAGATGGGGGGTGGCCGAGGCATTCAGTACTTC.

This clone was seen once. The genes are TRBV28 and TRBJ2-7; 8 nucleotides agree with TRBD1. This CDR3 region has 14 residues. The junction had 8 bases not matched to a gene; V was cut back by 6 bases and J by 4 bases. In germline, CDR1 is MDHEN, CDR2 SYDVKM. In DNA, the CDR3 is TGTGCCAGCAGCGTACAGGGGGTGGGATACGAGCAGTACTTC. Its translation is CASSVQGVGYEQYF. The variable domain in full, completed from reference TRBV28 and TRBJ2-7, reads DVKVTQSSRYLVKRTGEKVFLECVQDMDHENMFWYRQDPGLGLRLIYFSYDVKMKEKGDIPEGYSVSREKKERFSLILESASTNQTSMYLCASSVQGVGYEQYFGPGTRLTVT.

The genes are TRBV27 and TRBJ2-1, with 12 bases matching TRBD2. With 5 bases clipped from V and 5 bases from J, the junction kept 7 bases outside the gene matches. Germline loops: CDR1 MNHEY, CDR2 SMNVEV (reference sequence). The CDR3 is 16 amino acids. The chain's CDR3 is CASSPLAGGPHNEQFF. The CDR3 coding sequence is TGTGCCAGCAGTCCCCTAGCGGGAGGGCCCCACAATGAGCAGTTCTTC.